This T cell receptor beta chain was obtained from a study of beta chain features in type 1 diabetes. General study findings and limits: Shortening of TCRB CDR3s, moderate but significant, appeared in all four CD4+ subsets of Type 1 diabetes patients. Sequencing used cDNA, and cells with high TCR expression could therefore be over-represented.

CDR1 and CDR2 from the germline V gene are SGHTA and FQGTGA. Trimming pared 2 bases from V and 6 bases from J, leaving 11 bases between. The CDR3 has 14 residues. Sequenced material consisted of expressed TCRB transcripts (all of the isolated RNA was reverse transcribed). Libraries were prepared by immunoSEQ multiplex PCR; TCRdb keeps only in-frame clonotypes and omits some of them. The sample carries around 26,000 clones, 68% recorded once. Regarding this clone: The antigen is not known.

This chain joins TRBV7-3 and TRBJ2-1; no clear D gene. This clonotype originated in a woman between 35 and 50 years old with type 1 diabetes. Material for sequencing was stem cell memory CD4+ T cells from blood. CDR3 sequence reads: CASSLFPGTNEQFF. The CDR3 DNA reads TGTGCCAGCAGCTTATTTCCGGGTACCAATGAGCAGTTCTTC. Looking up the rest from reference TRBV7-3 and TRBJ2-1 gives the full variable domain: GAGVSQTPSNKVTEKGKYVELRCDPISGHTALYWYRQSLGQGPEFLIYFQGTGAADDSGLPNDRFFAVRPEGSVSTLKIQRTERGDSAVYLCASSLFPGTNEQFFGPGTRLTVL.